This entry concerns a single T cell receptor (beta chain). Its specificity is not known. The CDR3 is made up of 13 amino acids. CDR1 MGHRA and CDR2 YSYEKL come from the germline V gene. TCRdb re-called the 5' RACE reads and catalogs CDR3 proteins one per entry, DNA excluded. The sample totals some 460,000 distinct CDR3 sequences. This specimen comes from a study of T cells expressing NK-cell markers. Turning to the study itself: The authors sequenced eight donors, of whom seven were HCMV-seropositive and one was seronegative.

Study findings and constraints: NKG2C+ dominant clonotype frequencies in six donors were about 1.0-7.5% of CD8+ T cells. Once again these clonotypes came out on top in the CD3+CD56-NKG2C+ fraction of a few donors.

Sequenced sample: blood T cells: a sorted CD56 or NKG2C T cell subset, CD4+ or CD8+ T cells, or bulk PBMC T cells (not recorded which). V is TRBV4-1 and J is TRBJ2-1; without DNA, the TCRdb call of TRBD2 cannot be checked. The TCR originated in a woman aged 45-65 years in good health. The CDR3 spells CASSETRFNEQFF.